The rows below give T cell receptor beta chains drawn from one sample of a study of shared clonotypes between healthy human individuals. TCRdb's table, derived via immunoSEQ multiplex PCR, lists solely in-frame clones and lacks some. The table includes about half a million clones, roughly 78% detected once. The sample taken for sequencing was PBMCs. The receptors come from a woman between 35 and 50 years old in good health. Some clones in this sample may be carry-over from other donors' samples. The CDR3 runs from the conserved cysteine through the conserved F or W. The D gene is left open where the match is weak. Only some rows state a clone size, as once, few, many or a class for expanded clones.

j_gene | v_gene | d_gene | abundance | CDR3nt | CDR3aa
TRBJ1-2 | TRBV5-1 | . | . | TGCTCCAGCAGCCCTGGACGGGCCGGGGGCTATGGCTACACCTTC | CSSSPGRAGGYGYTF
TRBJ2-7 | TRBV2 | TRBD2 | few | TGTGCCAGCAGCAGGACTAGCGCGGAGCAGTACTTC | CASSRTSAEQYF
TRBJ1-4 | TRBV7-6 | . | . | TGTGCCAGCAGCTTGGGCAGAAGTAATGAAAAACTGTTTTTT | CASSLGRSNEKLFF
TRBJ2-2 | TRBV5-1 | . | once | TGCGCCAGCAGCGAAATGAACAGGGAGCTGTTTTTT | CASSEMNRELFF
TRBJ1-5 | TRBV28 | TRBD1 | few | TGTGCCAGCAGTTTAGGGGTCAGGGGGAATCAGCCCCAGCATTTT | CASSLGVRGNQPQHF
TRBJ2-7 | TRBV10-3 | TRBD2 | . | TGTGCCATCAGTCCGGGACTAGCTTACGAGCAGTACTTC | CAISPGLAYEQYF
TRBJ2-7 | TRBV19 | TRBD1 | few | TGTGCCAGTAGTAGAGGACAGGGAACCTACGAGCAGTACTTC | CASSRGQGTYEQYF
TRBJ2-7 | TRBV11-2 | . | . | TGTGCCAGCAGCTTAGTTGGCGGGACTCTCCCTTACGAGCAGTACTTC | CASSLVGGTLPYEQYF
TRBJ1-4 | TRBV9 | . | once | TGTGCCAGCAGTGGGGGGGCAATAGGTGAAAAACTGTTTTTT | CASSGGAIGEKLFF
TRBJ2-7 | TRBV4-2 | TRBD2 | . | TGTGCCAGCAGCCAAGTTGTCGGGAGGGCCGACGAGCAGTACTTC | CASSQVVGRADEQYF
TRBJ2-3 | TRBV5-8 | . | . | TGTGCCAGCAGTTCTTCCTACACAGATACGCAGTATTTT | CASSSSYTDTQYF
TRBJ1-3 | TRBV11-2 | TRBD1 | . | TGTGCCAGCAGCTTAAGGGGGGCGACAGGGTCTGGAAACACCATATATTTT | CASSLRGATGSGNTIYF
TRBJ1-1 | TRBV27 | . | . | TGTGCCAGCAGTTTATACGCAGTGAACACTGAAGCTTTCTTT | CASSLYAVNTEAFF
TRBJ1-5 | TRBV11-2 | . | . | TGTGCCAGCAGTTCCAGTGCCAGGGACATGGGTCAGCCCCAGCATTTT | CASSSSARDMGQPQHF
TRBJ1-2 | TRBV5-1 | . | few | TGCGCCAGCAGCTTGCAGGGGTTAAACTATGGCTACACCTTC | CASSLQGLNYGYTF
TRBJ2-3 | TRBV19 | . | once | TGTGCCAGTAGTATTGAGACGACAGATACGCAGTATTTT | CASSIETTDTQYF
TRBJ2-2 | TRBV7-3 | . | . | TGTGCCAGCAGCTCCCGGGCGGCGAACACCGGGGAGCTGTTTTTT | CASSSRAANTGELFF
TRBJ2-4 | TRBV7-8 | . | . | TGTGCCAGCAGCTTAGTATCCCGGGGCATTCAGTACTTC | CASSLVSRGIQYF
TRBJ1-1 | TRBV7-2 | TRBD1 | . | TGTGCCAGCAGCCCATATGGACAGGGAATAAATGGGGCTTTCTTT | CASSPYGQGINGAFF
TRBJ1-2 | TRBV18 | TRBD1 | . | TGTGCCAGCTCCCCGGACAGGGATAGGCGGGATGGCTACACCTTC | CASSPDRDRRDGYTF
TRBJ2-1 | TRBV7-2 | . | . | TGTGCCAGCAGCCCCCGAGCCTACAATGAGCAGTTCTTC | CASSPRAYNEQFF
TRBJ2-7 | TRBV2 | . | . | TGTGCCAGCAGTCGACTAGAAGTCTACGAGCAGTACTTC | CASSRLEVYEQYF
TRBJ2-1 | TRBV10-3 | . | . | TGTGCCATCAGTGATAGGGGGGCCACCTACAATGAGCAGTTCTTC | CAISDRGATYNEQFF
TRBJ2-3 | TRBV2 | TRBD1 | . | TGTGCCAGCACCTCCCCGGGACAGGGGGTGGATACGCAGTATTTT | CASTSPGQGVDTQYF
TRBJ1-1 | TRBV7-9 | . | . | TGTGCCAGCAGCCCCCGACAGAGAAACACTGAAGCTTTATTT | CASSPRQRNTEALF
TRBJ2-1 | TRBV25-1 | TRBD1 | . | TGTGCCAGCAGTGCCCGGGACAGGGGCTACAATGAGCAGTTCTTC | CASSARDRGYNEQFF
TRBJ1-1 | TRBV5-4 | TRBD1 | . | TGTGCCAGCAGCCTACAGGGGGCGCCCACTGAAGCTTTCTTT | CASSLQGAPTEAFF
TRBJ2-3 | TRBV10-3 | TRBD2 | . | TGTGCCATCAGTGACCCGGGGGGTACGCAGTATTTT | CAISDPGGTQYF
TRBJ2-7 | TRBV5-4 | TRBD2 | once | TGTGCCAGCAGCTTAACTAGCGGGAGTTTCCCCTACGAGCAGTACTTC | CASSLTSGSFPYEQYF
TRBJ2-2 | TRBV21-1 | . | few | TGTGCCAGCAGCAAACCCCCAGGGGGGAACACCGGGGAGCTGTTTTTT | CASSKPPGGNTGELFF
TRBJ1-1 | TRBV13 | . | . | TGTGCCAGCAGCAGGGGACCCACACGGGGAACTGAAGCTTTCTTT | CASSRGPTRGTEAFF
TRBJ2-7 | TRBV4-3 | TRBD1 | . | TGCGCCAGCAGCCAAGGCAGGGGGTCCTACGAGCAGTACTTC | CASSQGRGSYEQYF
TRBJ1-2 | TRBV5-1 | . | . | TGCGCCAGCAGCTTGCCCAGGACGGATAATGGCTACACCTTC | CASSLPRTDNGYTF
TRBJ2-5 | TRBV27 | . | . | TGTGCCAGCAGTGTAACCGTTCAAGAGACCCAGTACTTC | CASSVTVQETQYF
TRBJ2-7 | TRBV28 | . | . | TGTGCCAGCGCCCTAGGGGGAGCGATATACGAGCAGTACTTC | CASALGGAIYEQYF
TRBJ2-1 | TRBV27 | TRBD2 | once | TGTGCCAGCAGTTTGGGAGACTTCGCGGGAGAAGCCTACAATGAGCAGTTCTTC | CASSLGDFAGEAYNEQFF
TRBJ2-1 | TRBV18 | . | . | TGTGCCAGCTCACCACGCGGCAGGGTGGACAATGAGCAGTTCTTC | CASSPRGRVDNEQFF
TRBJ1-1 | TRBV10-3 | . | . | TGTGCCATCAGTGAGGGGCGGAACACTGAAGCTTTCTTT | CAISEGRNTEAFF
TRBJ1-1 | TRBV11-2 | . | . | TGTGCCAGCAGCCTGTGGAGCTACACTGAAGCTTTCTTT | CASSLWSYTEAFF
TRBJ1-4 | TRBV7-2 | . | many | TGTGCCAGCAGCCGAACAGGACAGCGGGAAAAACTGTTTTTT | CASSRTGQREKLFF
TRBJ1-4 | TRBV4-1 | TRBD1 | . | TGCGCCAGCAGCCTCCGGACAGGGGGCTATGAAAAACTGTTTTTT | CASSLRTGGYEKLFF
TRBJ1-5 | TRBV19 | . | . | TGTGCCAGTAGTAGTGTGTCGGGTCAGCCCCAGCATTTT | CASSSVSGQPQHF
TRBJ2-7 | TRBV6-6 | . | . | TGTGCCAGCAGTTACTCGTTTGAGCAGTACTTC | CASSYSFEQYF
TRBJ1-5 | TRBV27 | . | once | TGTGCCAGCAGTTCCGGGGACAAAAATCAGCCCCAGCATTTT | CASSSGDKNQPQHF
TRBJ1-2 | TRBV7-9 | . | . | TGTGCCAGCACCAGAACCGGTCAGGGACGGAATGGCTACACCTTC | CASTRTGQGRNGYTF
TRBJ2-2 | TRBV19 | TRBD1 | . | TGTGCCAGTAGTACTCGGACAGGGCCCGGGGAGCTGTTTTTT | CASSTRTGPGELFF
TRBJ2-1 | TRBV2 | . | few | TGTGCCAGCAGTGTGGCGGGGGCTCAAGCGGGAACTTACAATGAGCAGTTCTTC | CASSVAGAQAGTYNEQFF
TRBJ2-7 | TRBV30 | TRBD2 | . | TGTGCCTGGAGTACTCTAGCGGGAGGGCCTCCCGAGCAGTACTTC | CAWSTLAGGPPEQYF
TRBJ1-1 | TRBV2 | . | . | TGTGCCAGCAGGGCGGTTGGTTTAAAGAACACTGAAGCTTTCTTT | CASRAVGLKNTEAFF
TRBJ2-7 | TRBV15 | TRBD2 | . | TGTGCCACCAGCAGGGGTTCCGGGACTAGCGGCTACGAGCAGTACTTC | CATSRGSGTSGYEQYF
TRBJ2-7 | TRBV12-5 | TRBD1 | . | TGTGCTAGTGGTTTGGTCGAATATCCGGGACAGCACTACGAGCAGTACTTC | CASGLVEYPGQHYEQYF
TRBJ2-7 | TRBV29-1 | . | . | TGCAGCGTTGAAGTAGTGGGGCTCCTAAACGGGCAGTACTTC | CSVEVVGLLNGQYF
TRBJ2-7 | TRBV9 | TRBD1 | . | TGTGCCAGCAGCCAAGGGGCCCCCTATGACAGGGGGAGCTCCTACGAGCAGTACTTC | CASSQGAPYDRGSSYEQYF
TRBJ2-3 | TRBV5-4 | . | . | TGTGCCAGCAGCTTTGGTCTACCCCTCAGCACAGATACGCAGTATTTT | CASSFGLPLSTDTQYF
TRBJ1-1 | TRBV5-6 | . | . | TGTGCCAGCAGCTTGGGTCTTGAGAACACTGAAGCTTTCTTT | CASSLGLENTEAFF